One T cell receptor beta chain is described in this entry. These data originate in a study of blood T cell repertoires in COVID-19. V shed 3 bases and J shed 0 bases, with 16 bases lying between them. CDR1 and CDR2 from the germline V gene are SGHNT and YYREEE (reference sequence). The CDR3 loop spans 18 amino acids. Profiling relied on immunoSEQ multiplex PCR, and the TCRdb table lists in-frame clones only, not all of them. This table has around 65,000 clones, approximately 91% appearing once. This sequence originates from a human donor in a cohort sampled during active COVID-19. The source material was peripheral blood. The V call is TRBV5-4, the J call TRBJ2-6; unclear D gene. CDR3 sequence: CASSSTGRSSSGANVLTF. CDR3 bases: TGTGCCAGCAGCTCAACGGGTCGGAGCTCCTCTGGGGCCAACGTCCTGACTTTC.